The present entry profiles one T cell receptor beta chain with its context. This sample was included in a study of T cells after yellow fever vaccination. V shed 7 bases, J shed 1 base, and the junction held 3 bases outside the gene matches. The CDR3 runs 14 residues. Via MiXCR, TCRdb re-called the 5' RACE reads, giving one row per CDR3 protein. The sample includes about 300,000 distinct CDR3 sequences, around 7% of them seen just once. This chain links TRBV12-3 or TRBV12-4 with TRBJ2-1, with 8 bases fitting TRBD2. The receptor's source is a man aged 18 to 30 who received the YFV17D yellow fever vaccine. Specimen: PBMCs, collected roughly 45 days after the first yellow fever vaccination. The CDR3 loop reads CASNSGGSYNEQFF. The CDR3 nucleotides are TGTGCCAGCAACTCGGGGGGGTCCTACAATGAGCAGTTCTTC.